Listed below are T cell receptor beta chains from one sample, sequenced in a study of T cell repertoires in cytomegalovirus infection. TCRdb independently ran MiXCR on the reads; one entry per CDR3 protein. The table has around 100,000 distinct CDR3 sequences, 10% seen once. These receptors lack a known antigen. The sequenced material came from PBMCs, sequenced either directly or after in vitro stimulation (not recorded which). The receptors shown here come from a human donor in good health (CMV status not recorded). Some clones in this sample may be carry-over from other donors' samples. Both conserved end residues are part of each CDR3. Fields, in order: clone size, D gene, J gene, V gene, CDR3 DNA, CDR3 protein. The D gene is left open where the match is weak. Size is stated for part of the rows, as once, few or many counts, or as a class when the clone is expanded.

abundance: few; d_gene: TRBD2; j_gene: TRBJ2-1; v_gene: TRBV6-2/TRBV6-3; CDR3nt: TGTGCCAGCAGTCTAACCGGGACTAGCGGGAAAAATGAGCAGTTCTTC; CDR3aa: CASSLTGTSGKNEQFF
abundance: many; d_gene: NA; j_gene: TRBJ1-4; v_gene: TRBV7-6; CDR3nt: TGTGCCAGCAGCTTAGGACGGGCAACTAATGAAAAACTGTTTTTT; CDR3aa: CASSLGRATNEKLFF
abundance: many; d_gene: TRBD2; j_gene: TRBJ2-2; v_gene: TRBV7-3; CDR3nt: TGTGCCACCCAACTAGCGGGAGGGCACACCGGGGAGCTGTTTTTT; CDR3aa: CATQLAGGHTGELFF
abundance: many; d_gene: TRBD2; j_gene: TRBJ2-7; v_gene: TRBV7-2; CDR3nt: TGTGCCAGCAGCTTAGGCCCTAGCGGGAGGGCCGTATACTTC; CDR3aa: CASSLGPSGRAVYF
abundance: many; d_gene: TRBD1; j_gene: TRBJ2-1; v_gene: TRBV7-9; CDR3nt: TGTGCCAGCAGTCAAAGGACAGGGGTCTTCTACAATGAGCAGTTCTTC; CDR3aa: CASSQRTGVFYNEQFF
abundance: many; d_gene: NA; j_gene: TRBJ1-1; v_gene: TRBV7-2; CDR3nt: TGTGCCAGCGTATGGAGGGGTGGCACTGAAGCTTTCTTT; CDR3aa: CASVWRGGTEAFF
abundance: NA; d_gene: NA; j_gene: TRBJ1-1; v_gene: TRBV6-1; CDR3nt: TGTGCCAGCAGACCTTTAAGCTGGGGAACGGGGTCGAACACTGAAGCTTTCTTT; CDR3aa: CASRPLSWGTGSNTEAFF
abundance: NA; d_gene: TRBD2; j_gene: TRBJ2-1; v_gene: TRBV6-2/TRBV6-3; CDR3nt: TGTGCCAGCAGTTACTATCCGGGACTAGCGGCCAATGAGCAGTTCTTC; CDR3aa: CASSYYPGLAANEQFF
abundance: many; d_gene: NA; j_gene: TRBJ1-5; v_gene: TRBV12-3/TRBV12-4; CDR3nt: TGTGCCAGCAGTTTTCTGGCAGGCGGCTTGAGCAATCAGCCCCAGCATTTT; CDR3aa: CASSFLAGGLSNQPQHF
abundance: many; d_gene: TRBD1; j_gene: TRBJ2-1; v_gene: TRBV5-1; CDR3nt: TGCGCCAGCAGCTCGGACAGGCCCACGAACAGTGAGCAGTTCTTC; CDR3aa: CASSSDRPTNSEQFF
abundance: NA; d_gene: TRBD1; j_gene: TRBJ2-1; v_gene: TRBV2; CDR3nt: TGTGCCAGCCCTTCGAGGGGGCAGTGGAATGAGCAGTTCTTC; CDR3aa: CASPSRGQWNEQFF
abundance: NA; d_gene: TRBD2; j_gene: TRBJ2-7; v_gene: TRBV6-5; CDR3nt: TGTGCCAGCAGTCGACTAGCGGGAGCCTACGAGCAGTACTTC; CDR3aa: CASSRLAGAYEQYF
abundance: NA; d_gene: TRBD2; j_gene: TRBJ2-5; v_gene: TRBV6-2/TRBV6-3; CDR3nt: TGTGCCAGCAGCCAGGCGGGAGTTGGCGGCGCGCAAGAGACCCAGTACTTC; CDR3aa: CASSQAGVGGAQETQYF
abundance: few; d_gene: NA; j_gene: TRBJ1-2; v_gene: TRBV5-3; CDR3nt: TGTGCCAGCAGCCCATCAGGAGGGAGTCATGGCTACACCTTC; CDR3aa: CASSPSGGSHGYTF
abundance: NA; d_gene: NA; j_gene: TRBJ2-5; v_gene: TRBV5-1; CDR3nt: TGCGCCAGCAGCTTTGTGGGGGGAGGAGAGACCCAGTACTTC; CDR3aa: CASSFVGGGETQYF
abundance: many; d_gene: TRBD2; j_gene: TRBJ2-1; v_gene: TRBV14; CDR3nt: TGTGCCAGCAGCCAAGAAGCGGGAACGGGCGGCTTCTTC; CDR3aa: CASSQEAGTGGFF
abundance: many; d_gene: NA; j_gene: TRBJ1-3; v_gene: TRBV6-5; CDR3nt: TGTGCCAGCAGTTACTCGTTCTCGACGGTTCTCTCTGGAAACACCATATATTTT; CDR3aa: CASSYSFSTVLSGNTIYF
abundance: few; d_gene: NA; j_gene: TRBJ1-5; v_gene: TRBV19; CDR3nt: TGTGCCAGTAACCGGGGAAACAATCAGCCCCAGCATTTT; CDR3aa: CASNRGNNQPQHF
abundance: few; d_gene: NA; j_gene: TRBJ2-2; v_gene: TRBV12-3/TRBV12-4; CDR3nt: TGTGCCAGCAGTTTACTCGGGGAGCTGTTTTTT; CDR3aa: CASSLLGELFF
abundance: many; d_gene: NA; j_gene: TRBJ2-1; v_gene: TRBV6-1; CDR3nt: TGTGCCAGCGTACGGGTTGGTGAGCAGTTCTTC; CDR3aa: CASVRVGEQFF
abundance: NA; d_gene: TRBD1; j_gene: TRBJ2-3; v_gene: TRBV7-2; CDR3nt: TGTGCCAGCAGCTTCCCGCAGGGGGGCACAGATACGCAGTATTTT; CDR3aa: CASSFPQGGTDTQYF
abundance: many; d_gene: NA; j_gene: TRBJ1-2; v_gene: TRBV7-2; CDR3nt: TGTGCCAGCAGCCCCCGGGGCGGGGGCTATGGCTACACCTTC; CDR3aa: CASSPRGGGYGYTF
abundance: NA; d_gene: NA; j_gene: TRBJ2-1; v_gene: TRBV6-1; CDR3nt: TGTGCCAGCAGTGAAGTCTGGTCGAATGAGCAGTTCTTC; CDR3aa: CASSEVWSNEQFF
abundance: many; d_gene: TRBD2; j_gene: TRBJ2-3; v_gene: TRBV7-9; CDR3nt: TGTGCCAGCACCGACCCGGGACTAGCGGGAGAGAAATGGGCGGAGGGAAGCACAGATACGCAGTATTTT; CDR3aa: CASTDPGLAGEKWAEGSTDTQYF
abundance: few; d_gene: NA; j_gene: TRBJ1-4; v_gene: TRBV4-1; CDR3nt: TGCGCCAGCAGCCAACAAGGCGCAACTAATGAAAAACTGTTTTTT; CDR3aa: CASSQQGATNEKLFF
abundance: few; d_gene: NA; j_gene: TRBJ2-7; v_gene: TRBV29-1; CDR3nt: TGCAGCGTTGCAGTGGGCAGGGTAACCTACGAGCAGTACTTC; CDR3aa: CSVAVGRVTYEQYF
abundance: NA; d_gene: NA; j_gene: TRBJ2-7; v_gene: TRBV7-3; CDR3nt: TGTGCCAGCAGCCCCCAACAGGACTCCCTCGAGCAGTACTTC; CDR3aa: CASSPQQDSLEQYF
abundance: few; d_gene: NA; j_gene: TRBJ1-2; v_gene: TRBV7-8; CDR3nt: TGTGCCAGCAGCTCCCGACAGGACTATGGCTACACCTTC; CDR3aa: CASSSRQDYGYTF
abundance: many; d_gene: NA; j_gene: TRBJ2-7; v_gene: TRBV6-2/TRBV6-3; CDR3nt: TGTGCCAGCAGTTCGGTAGGGGCAACCTACGAGCAGTACTTC; CDR3aa: CASSSVGATYEQYF
abundance: NA; d_gene: NA; j_gene: TRBJ2-4; v_gene: TRBV4-1; CDR3nt: TGCGCCAGCAGCCAAGTTCTACCTCTAGCCAAAAACATTCAGTACTTC; CDR3aa: CASSQVLPLAKNIQYF
abundance: many; d_gene: NA; j_gene: TRBJ2-5; v_gene: TRBV7-2; CDR3nt: TGTGCCAGCACATCGAGTTACCAAGAGACCCAGTACTTC; CDR3aa: CASTSSYQETQYF
abundance: many; d_gene: NA; j_gene: TRBJ1-5; v_gene: TRBV7-2; CDR3nt: TGTGCCAGCAGCTTAGACCCCGGACATACTTTAACTAATCAGCCCCAGCATTTT; CDR3aa: CASSLDPGHTLTNQPQHF
abundance: many; d_gene: NA; j_gene: TRBJ2-2; v_gene: TRBV7-2; CDR3nt: TGTGCCAGCAGCTTAGGAGTGGACTCACCCTGGGGGACCGGGGAGCTGTTTTTT; CDR3aa: CASSLGVDSPWGTGELFF
abundance: many; d_gene: NA; j_gene: TRBJ1-2; v_gene: TRBV7-2; CDR3nt: TGTGCCAGCAGCCCGCCGGGTAACTATGGCTACACCTTC; CDR3aa: CASSPPGNYGYTF
abundance: NA; d_gene: NA; j_gene: TRBJ1-2; v_gene: TRBV6-6; CDR3nt: TGTGCCAGCAGTTACCCCGGCCACGGCTACACCTTC; CDR3aa: CASSYPGHGYTF
abundance: NA; d_gene: NA; j_gene: TRBJ2-2; v_gene: TRBV7-3; CDR3nt: TGTGCCAGCAGCTTCGGAAGCGGGGAGCTGTTTTTT; CDR3aa: CASSFGSGELFF
abundance: NA; d_gene: NA; j_gene: TRBJ2-5; v_gene: TRBV7-9; CDR3nt: TGTGCCAGCAGCGTCCTAGCCCAAGAGACCCAGTACTTC; CDR3aa: CASSVLAQETQYF
abundance: many; d_gene: NA; j_gene: TRBJ2-3; v_gene: TRBV7-9; CDR3nt: TGTGCCAGCAGCTTAGCGAGCGGGCCTAGCACAGATACGCAGTATTTT; CDR3aa: CASSLASGPSTDTQYF
abundance: many; d_gene: NA; j_gene: TRBJ1-1; v_gene: TRBV14; CDR3nt: TGTGCCAGCAGCCACTGGGGATGGGGGGAGAACACTGAAGCTTTCTTT; CDR3aa: CASSHWGWGENTEAFF
abundance: many; d_gene: NA; j_gene: TRBJ2-3; v_gene: TRBV5-6; CDR3nt: TGTGCCAGCAGCGTGGGAGTAAACCTCCAGTATTTT; CDR3aa: CASSVGVNLQYF
abundance: many; d_gene: NA; j_gene: TRBJ1-4; v_gene: TRBV7-2; CDR3nt: TGTGCCAGCAGCTTTTTGGATGAAAAACTGTTTTTT; CDR3aa: CASSFLDEKLFF
abundance: NA; d_gene: TRBD1; j_gene: TRBJ2-1; v_gene: TRBV6-2/TRBV6-3; CDR3nt: TGTGCCAGCAGTTACCCGACAGGGGGGACCTACAATGAGCAGTTCTTC; CDR3aa: CASSYPTGGTYNEQFF
abundance: many; d_gene: NA; j_gene: TRBJ2-2; v_gene: TRBV7-2; CDR3nt: TGTGCCAGCAGTCCCAGGGAGGCCGGGGAGCTGTTTTTT; CDR3aa: CASSPREAGELFF